This is a list of T cell receptor beta chains from one sample in a study of blood T cell repertoires in COVID-19. Assay used: immunoSEQ multiplex PCR; TCRdb lists only in-frame clones, some missing. The profile shows 110,000 to 150,000 clones, around 88% of them singletons. Sequenced material: peripheral blood. All receptors come from a man aged 60 to 75 with active or convalescent COVID-19. CDR3s include the opening cysteine and the closing phenylalanine or tryptophan. The size entry is marked missing in some rows and otherwise reads once, few, many or a size class.

>NA|TRBV21-1
CASSKTSPRDRGEDNSPLHF
>few|TRBV27
CASSSIFPGQGASGGGYTF
>few|TRBV19
CASSELANTEAFF
>NA|TRBV28
CASGDMNTEAFF
>NA|TRBV30
CAWSVYRATEAFF
>NA|TRBV13
CASSSDRGTYEQYF
>NA|TRBV27
CASSSGTSGRVTGELFF
>NA|TRBV19
CASRPETGDYGYTF
>NA|TRBV7-2
CASQRESPYNEQFF
>NA|TRBV18
CASSPRVGELFF
>once|TRBV6-2/TRBV6-3
CASSRPGQGTGEQFF
>NA|TRBV28
CASSFQASQETQYF
>few|TRBV14
CASGAGDGTDTQYF
>NA|TRBV28
CASSSGVGGDEQYF
>NA|TRBV19
CASSRGPDSSGNTIYF
>NA|TRBV28
CASRLQGENTEAFF
>once|TRBV7-9
CASSFRFSDRVNTEAFF
>NA|TRBV28
CASSFPQGRLAGGPDHEQYF
>NA|TRBV4-1
CASSPRQGAYQETQYF
>NA|TRBV28
CASSFLIAGGDSYEQYF
>NA|TRBV9
CASSVRPRASTDTQYF
>NA|TRBV30
CAWSRGLNNEQFF
>NA|TRBV19
CASNAASKVNNQPQHF
>NA|TRBV4-3
CASSQDVNNLANYGYTF
>NA|TRBV21-1
CASSTTRVRQPQHF
>NA|TRBV7-2
CASSLGLGTDTQYF
>NA|TRBV30
CAWSVPGVQPQHF
>NA|TRBV7-9
CASSLRGEYNEQFF
>NA|TRBV10-3
CAISGDRGDEKLFF
>once|TRBV5-1
CASSPTSGGPRGTGELFF
>once|TRBV7-9
CASSPQGAYTEAFF
>NA|TRBV7-3
CASSPGLAGVDTQYF
>NA|TRBV18
CASSQSGAGDTEAFF
>once|TRBV7-6
CASSLSSSGTYEQYF
>NA|TRBV6-5
CASSLSPTGISYEQYF
>NA|TRBV30
CACKTSGEQFF
>NA|TRBV19
CASTPDRGGYTF
>NA|TRBV9
CASSVESGETQYF
>NA|TRBV6-2/TRBV6-3
CASSLTTGVGQPQHF
>NA|TRBV6-1
CASSEARWGRGFGYTF
>NA|TRBV9
CASSVAGGRVDNEQFF
>few|TRBV3-1/TRBV3-2
CASGGTAGNEKLFF
>NA|TRBV27
CASSLLPGTSVHNEQFF
>NA|TRBV10-3
CAISERGTKNIQYF
>NA|TRBV9
CASSVEGAVTEAFF